This T cell receptor beta chain was recorded in a study of neoadjuvant anti-PD-1 for oral cavity cancer. Study conclusions and caveats: Higher pretreatment Treg/Th17 ratios tracked higher pretreatment blood clonality.

The method was immunoSEQ multiplex PCR; TCRdb's version includes in-frame clones alone and lacks a portion of them. The table has 35,000 to 50,000 clones, 77% seen once. The sample's time point: after neoadjuvant nivolumab, at surgical resection. Trimming cost V 0 bases and J 3 bases; bases outside gene matches: 3. This CDR3 comprises 15 residues. The germline V gene encodes CDR1 MNHEY and CDR2 SVGAGI. Regarding this clone: Its antigen is unknown.

The chain couples TRBV6-5 to TRBJ2-5, with TRBD2 identical over 8 bases. This clonotype was obtained from a person aged 35-80 years with oral cavity squamous cell carcinoma. Sequencing used PBMCs, obtained after nivolumab (anti-PD-1) treatment. CDR3 protein: CASSYSTSGEETQYF. The CDR3 DNA is TGTGCCAGCAGTTACTCCACTAGCGGAGAAGAGACCCAGTACTTC.